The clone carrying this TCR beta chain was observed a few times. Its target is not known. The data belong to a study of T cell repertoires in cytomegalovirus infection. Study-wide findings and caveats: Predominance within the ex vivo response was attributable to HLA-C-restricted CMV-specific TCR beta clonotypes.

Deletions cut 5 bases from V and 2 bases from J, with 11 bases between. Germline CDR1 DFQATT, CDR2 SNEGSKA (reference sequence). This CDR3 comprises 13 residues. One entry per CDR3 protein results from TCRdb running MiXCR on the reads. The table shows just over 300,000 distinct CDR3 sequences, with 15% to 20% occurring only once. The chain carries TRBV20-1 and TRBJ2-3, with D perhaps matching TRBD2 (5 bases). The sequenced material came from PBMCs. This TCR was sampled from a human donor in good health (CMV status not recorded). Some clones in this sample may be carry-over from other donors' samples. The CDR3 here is CSARTDLTDTQYF. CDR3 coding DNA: TGCAGTGCTCGGACTGACCTCACAGATACGCAGTATTTT.